These T cell receptor beta chains were read from a single sample in a study of blood T cells in healthy people across ages. TCRdb redid the calling of the 5' RACE reads with MiXCR, one entry per CDR3 protein. The sample consists of about 1,600,000 distinct CDR3 sequences, around 42% of them appearing once. Input material: blood. The receptors derive from a woman between 18 and 29 years old in good health. The CDR3 runs from the conserved cysteine through the conserved F or W. A D gene is named only where the DNA matches it firmly. Where a row states a size, it is once, few, many or the class of an expanded clone; other rows omit it.

DNA	CDR3	J	V	size	D
TGCAGTGCTAGAGCGGGACTAGCGGGAGGGCCGGGAGCAATTAATACGCAGTATTTT	CSARAGLAGGPGAINTQYF	TRBJ2-3	TRBV20-1	few	TRBD2
TGTGCCAGCAGCGTCGGCGGGACTAAATACGAGCAGTACTTC	CASSVGGTKYEQYF	TRBJ2-7	TRBV7-6	.	TRBD2
TGTGCCACCAGTGATTTAGGACACGACGAGCAGTACTTC	CATSDLGHDEQYF	TRBJ2-7	TRBV24-1	.	.
TGCAGTGCTAGGAGCGGGAGCGCCTACGAGCAGTACTTC	CSARSGSAYEQYF	TRBJ2-7	TRBV20-1	few	TRBD2
TGCAGTGCCGAAGCGGGGGGGCAAGGCACTGAAGCTTTCTTT	CSAEAGGQGTEAFF	TRBJ1-1	TRBV20-1	.	.
TGTGCCAGCAGTTTGTTTCAGGGGGCAAATTCACCCCTCCACTTT	CASSLFQGANSPLHF	TRBJ1-6	TRBV12-3/TRBV12-4	few	TRBD1
TGTGCCGGCAGTCCAACGGGGGCAGGGTATGGCTACACCTTC	CAGSPTGAGYGYTF	TRBJ1-2	TRBV6-5	.	.
TGTGCCAGCAGCTTGCAACGGGGTGGTGAAAAACTGTTTTTT	CASSLQRGGEKLFF	TRBJ1-4	TRBV7-6	.	.
TGTGCCAGCAGCCTCTTGGAGACTGAAGCTTTCTTT	CASSLLETEAFF	TRBJ1-1	TRBV5-4	.	.
TGTGCCAGCAGTCACCGGACAGGGGCGAGAGAGACCCAGTACTTC	CASSHRTGARETQYF	TRBJ2-5	TRBV28	.	TRBD1
TGTGCCAGTAGCATAACTAGCGGTCTGGATGAGCAGTTCTTC	CASSITSGLDEQFF	TRBJ2-1	TRBV19	.	TRBD2
TGTGCCAGCAGCTTGGTAGGGCAGGACAACACTGAAGCTTTCTTT	CASSLVGQDNTEAFF	TRBJ1-1	TRBV5-6	.	.
TGTGCCAGCAGTGACTACAGAAAGTACACCTTC	CASSDYRKYTF	TRBJ1-2	TRBV6-1	.	.
TGTGCCAGCAGCCCCGCCGACAGGACTGAAGCTTTCTTT	CASSPADRTEAFF	TRBJ1-1	TRBV5-6	few	.
TGTGCCGGAGCCCTGAGGGGAGCGGGAGGTGATACGCAGTATTTT	CAGALRGAGGDTQYF	TRBJ2-3	TRBV6-1	.	TRBD2
TGTGCCACCAGCATCAGAGAAAACACCGGGGAGCTGTTTTTT	CATSIRENTGELFF	TRBJ2-2	TRBV15	.	.
TGTGCCAGCAGCGTAGAGGTAAGAAGCTACGAGCAGTACTTC	CASSVEVRSYEQYF	TRBJ2-7	TRBV9	.	.
TGTGCCAGCAGCTTTAAGACAGGGGTGAACTATGAGCAGTTCTTC	CASSFKTGVNYEQFF	TRBJ2-1	TRBV7-2	.	TRBD1
TGCAGTGCAGGTGTAGCGGGAGTTGCCGACGAGCAGTACTTC	CSAGVAGVADEQYF	TRBJ2-7	TRBV20-1	.	TRBD2
TGTGCCAGCATCTCGACAGGGGGCGTCTTTGGCTACACCTTC	CASISTGGVFGYTF	TRBJ1-2	TRBV12-3/TRBV12-4	once	TRBD1
TGTGCCAGCCCCCCCCCCTCCCTCCTACGAGAGCAGTTCTTC	CASPPPSLLREQFF	TRBJ2-1	TRBV7-9	.	.
TGTGCTAGCAGTAGTACCGGGTCCTCTTCATCCTACGAGCAGTACTTC	CASSSTGSSSSYEQYF	TRBJ2-7	TRBV28	.	.
TGTGCCAGCAGCGTATCCGCCGCGGAGACCCAGTACTTC	CASSVSAAETQYF	TRBJ2-5	TRBV7-2	.	.
TGTGCCAGCAGTGAGGGGGGGTTCGCGGGATGGGGCACAGATACGCAGTATTTT	CASSEGGFAGWGTDTQYF	TRBJ2-3	TRBV2	.	TRBD2
TGTGCCAGCAGCCCCGATCTTACAGCCGACTATGGCTACACCTTC	CASSPDLTADYGYTF	TRBJ1-2	TRBV6-5	.	.
TGTGCCAGCAGCCGAGGACAGAGGGAAAAACTGTTTTTT	CASSRGQREKLFF	TRBJ1-4	TRBV6-5	.	.
TGTGCCAGCAGCTTACCCAACAGGGTCCGCGAGCAGTACTTC	CASSLPNRVREQYF	TRBJ2-7	TRBV13	few	.
TGCAGTGCCAGACAGACACCCTACGAGCAGTACTTC	CSARQTPYEQYF	TRBJ2-7	TRBV20-1	few	.
TGTGCCATCAGTGATGGGGGACGTACCTCCTACAATGAGCAGTTCTTC	CAISDGGRTSYNEQFF	TRBJ2-1	TRBV10-3	.	.
TGTGCCACCAGCAGAGATCCGGGGACGGGCACTGAAGCTTTCTTT	CATSRDPGTGTEAFF	TRBJ1-1	TRBV15	.	.
TGTGCCAGCAGTTTTCTATCGGCGATACAAGAGACCCAGTACTTC	CASSFLSAIQETQYF	TRBJ2-5	TRBV12-3/TRBV12-4	.	.
TGCGCCAGCAGCGGGAGGACAGGAGACAATGAGCAGTTCTTC	CASSGRTGDNEQFF	TRBJ2-1	TRBV5-1	.	.
TGTGCCAGCAGCCGCAGGGCACCCATGTACGAGCAGTACTTC	CASSRRAPMYEQYF	TRBJ2-7	TRBV6-5	few	.
TGCGCCAGCACCCCCAGCGGGACCTCCTACGAGCAGTACTTC	CASTPSGTSYEQYF	TRBJ2-7	TRBV5-1	.	TRBD2
TGTGCCTGGAACAGGCGGGTCCAAGATACGCAGTATTTT	CAWNRRVQDTQYF	TRBJ2-3	TRBV30	.	.
TGTGCCACCAGTGGAGAGGTGTACAATGAGCAGTACTTC	CATSGEVYNEQYF	TRBJ2-7	TRBV24-1	.	.
TGTGCCAGCAGCTTGACGGGACAGGCGGATTTCTACGAGCAGTACTTC	CASSLTGQADFYEQYF	TRBJ2-7	TRBV7-3	.	TRBD1
TGTGCCATCAGTGAGTCTGCTAGCGTTTACAATGAGCAGTTCTTC	CAISESASVYNEQFF	TRBJ2-1	TRBV10-3	.	.
TGCAGTGCTAGTCGCCCTAGCGGGGGTTACAATGAGCAGTTCTTC	CSASRPSGGYNEQFF	TRBJ2-1	TRBV20-1	few	TRBD2
TGTGCCACCAGTGATTTCGGTGTGGGGGTCACCAACTACAATGAGCAGTTCTTC	CATSDFGVGVTNYNEQFF	TRBJ2-1	TRBV24-1	.	.
TGTGCCAGCAGCTCGAATAGCGGGAGGGCCAATGAGCAGTACTTC	CASSSNSGRANEQYF	TRBJ2-7	TRBV7-6	few	TRBD2
TGTGCCAGCAGCCATGGTTCTACGGTCCATGAGCAGTTCTTC	CASSHGSTVHEQFF	TRBJ2-1	TRBV3-1	few	.
TGTGCCAGCAGCCGCGTCTTAGTAGGGACAACTAATGAAAAACTGTTTTTT	CASSRVLVGTTNEKLFF	TRBJ1-4	TRBV5-4	.	.
TGTGCCAGCAGTCCGGAGGTGAGCTCCTATAATTCACCCCTCCACTTT	CASSPEVSSYNSPLHF	TRBJ1-6	TRBV6-5	.	.